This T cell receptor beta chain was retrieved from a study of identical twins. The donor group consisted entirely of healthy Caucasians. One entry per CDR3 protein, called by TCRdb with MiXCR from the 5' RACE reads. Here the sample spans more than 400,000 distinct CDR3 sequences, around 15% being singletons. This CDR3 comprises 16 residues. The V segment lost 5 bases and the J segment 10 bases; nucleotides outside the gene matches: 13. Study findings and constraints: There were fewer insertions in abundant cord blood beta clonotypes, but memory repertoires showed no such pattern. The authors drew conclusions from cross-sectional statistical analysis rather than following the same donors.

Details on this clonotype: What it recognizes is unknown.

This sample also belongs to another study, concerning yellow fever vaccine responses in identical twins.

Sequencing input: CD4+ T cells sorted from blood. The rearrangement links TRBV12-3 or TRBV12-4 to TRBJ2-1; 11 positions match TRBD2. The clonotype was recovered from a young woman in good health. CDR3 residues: CASSIRELAGVREQFF. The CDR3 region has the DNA TGTGCCAGCAGTATCCGGGAACTAGCGGGAGTACGGGAGCAGTTCTTC.